Listed below are T cell receptor beta chains from one sample, sequenced in a study of identical twins. Via MiXCR, TCRdb re-called the 5' RACE reads, giving one row per CDR3 protein. The data hold some 600,000 distinct CDR3 sequences, with around 7.4% observed a single time. These sequences were also reported in another study, on yellow fever vaccine responses in identical twins.

Sequenced: PBMCs. These receptors were taken from a woman younger than 35 in good health. The CDR3 runs from the conserved cysteine through the conserved F or W. The D gene is left open where the match is weak. The size field is filled for only some rows; it gives once, few, many or a size class.

J gene | D gene | V gene | clone size | CDR3 DNA | CDR3 protein
TRBJ2-3 | TRBD2 | TRBV11-2 | . | TGTGCCAGCAGCTTAATACCTAGCGGGGGGGCATCAGGAGATACGCAGTATTTT | CASSLIPSGGASGDTQYF
TRBJ2-1 | . | TRBV14 | many | TGTGCCAGCAGCCAAGATATACGGAGTATCCGGGGTGAGCAGTTCTTC | CASSQDIRSIRGEQFF
TRBJ2-5 | . | TRBV4-2 | few | TGTGCCAGCAGCCAAGAAGTCCTCGCCCTGGCGGAGACCCAGTACTTC | CASSQEVLALAETQYF
TRBJ2-1 | TRBD2 | TRBV7-2 | . | TGTGCCAGCAGCTTACGGGTCGCTCGGGGCGGGGGGGCACACCTCTCCTACAATGAGCAGTTCTTC | CASSLRVARGGGAHLSYNEQFF
TRBJ2-2 | TRBD2 | TRBV14 | once | TGTGCCAGCAGCCAAGCGGATAGCGGGAGGTCCGGGGAGCTGTTTTTT | CASSQADSGRSGELFF
TRBJ2-1 | . | TRBV12-3/TRBV12-4 | . | TGTGCCAGCAGTCCCAGGTTCCAGCGGGACAATGAGCAGTTCTTC | CASSPRFQRDNEQFF
TRBJ2-3 | TRBD1 | TRBV7-9 | . | TGTGCCAGCAGCCCCTGGACAGGGAACACAGATACGCAGTATTTT | CASSPWTGNTDTQYF
TRBJ1-5 | TRBD1 | TRBV6-5 | many | TGTGCCAGCAGTTCTTCCGGACAGGGGGCAGGGAATCAGCCCCAGCATTTT | CASSSSGQGAGNQPQHF
TRBJ2-3 | . | TRBV4-1 | many | TGCGCCAGCAGCCAAGGAAGGACCAGCACAGATACGCAGTATTTT | CASSQGRTSTDTQYF
TRBJ1-1 | . | TRBV29-1 | . | TGCAGCGTTGATTCAGGGGACACTGAAGCTTTCTTT | CSVDSGDTEAFF
TRBJ1-4 | TRBD1 | TRBV7-9 | . | TGTGCCAGCAGCGACAGGGACACTGCAACTAATGAAAAACTGTTTTTT | CASSDRDTATNEKLFF
TRBJ2-1 | TRBD1 | TRBV2 | many | TGTGCCAGCAGCGAAATCCAGGGGGCCGGTGATGAGCAGTTCTTC | CASSEIQGAGDEQFF
TRBJ1-5 | . | TRBV6-1 | many | TGTGCCAGCACCCGGACAGAATATAGCAATCAGCCCCAGCATTTT | CASTRTEYSNQPQHF
TRBJ1-1 | . | TRBV28 | . | TGTGCCAGCAGTTTTATCGACACTGAAGCTTTCTTT | CASSFIDTEAFF
TRBJ1-1 | . | TRBV5-1 | many | TGCGCCAGCAGCTCGGGACCGGCTAACACTGAAGCTTTCTTT | CASSSGPANTEAFF
TRBJ2-3 | . | TRBV5-6 | few | TGTGCCAGCAGCTTATTCTGGGATGGCACAGATACGCAGTATTTT | CASSLFWDGTDTQYF
TRBJ2-1 | TRBD2 | TRBV2 | . | TGTGCCAGCAGTGAAGCCGGACTAGCGGGGGACAATGAGCAGTTCTTC | CASSEAGLAGDNEQFF
TRBJ1-4 | . | TRBV27 | . | TGTGCCAGCAGTTCCCAGGGACTTGGAAATGAAAAACTGTTTTTT | CASSSQGLGNEKLFF
TRBJ2-6 | . | TRBV5-6 | . | TGTGCCAGCAGCGTGGGCAGGCGTTTCTCTGGGGCCAACGTCCTGACTTTC | CASSVGRRFSGANVLTF
TRBJ2-1 | . | TRBV20-1 | many | TGCAGTGCTAGAGATATAGTCAATGAGCAGTTCTTC | CSARDIVNEQFF
TRBJ2-7 | . | TRBV12-3/TRBV12-4 | . | TGTGCCAGCAGCCCGGCCGGGACACCCTCCTACGAGCAGTACTTC | CASSPAGTPSYEQYF
TRBJ2-1 | . | TRBV7-3 | few | TGTGCCAGCAGCTTCGTGGCAGACAATGAGCAGTTCTTC | CASSFVADNEQFF
TRBJ1-5 | . | TRBV28 | many | TGTGCCAGCAGTTTGGGTGGGGTGTCTGGGAGCAATCAGCCCCAGCATTTT | CASSLGGVSGSNQPQHF
TRBJ1-6 | . | TRBV20-1 | . | TGCAGTGCTAGAGCAGGGGCCGTTAATTCACCCCTCCACTTT | CSARAGAVNSPLHF
TRBJ2-1 | . | TRBV3-1 | . | TGTGCCAGCAGCCAAGCCTCAACCGTCAATGAGCAGTTCTTC | CASSQASTVNEQFF
TRBJ2-7 | TRBD1 | TRBV20-1 | . | TGCAGTGCGGCGGACAGGGGAAGCTCCTACGAGCAGTACTTC | CSAADRGSSYEQYF
TRBJ2-2 | TRBD2 | TRBV20-1 | . | TGCAGTATCCCGGGACTAGGGGACACCGGGGAGCTGTTTTTT | CSIPGLGDTGELFF
TRBJ2-3 | . | TRBV20-1 | . | TGCAGTGCTAGTCGTAGCAATACGCAGTATTTT | CSASRSNTQYF
TRBJ1-2 | . | TRBV7-9 | . | TGTGCCAGCAGCTCAAAGGACGGGATGTATGGCTACACCTTC | CASSSKDGMYGYTF
TRBJ2-1 | TRBD2 | TRBV10-3 | many | TGTGCCATCAGTGAGTATCTGCGGGAGGGCTCCTACAATGAGCAGTTCTTC | CAISEYLREGSYNEQFF
TRBJ1-6 | . | TRBV5-1 | many | TGCGCCAGCAGCGACACCGGGACGGTCAATTCACCCCTCCACTTT | CASSDTGTVNSPLHF
TRBJ2-1 | TRBD1 | TRBV20-1 | few | TGCAGTGCTAACCTTGTCCCGGGACAGGGGACAACTTCTATTGAGCAGTTCTTC | CSANLVPGQGTTSIEQFF
TRBJ2-1 | . | TRBV29-1 | . | TGCAGCGTTGAAAGTACCTGGAATGAGCAGTTCTTC | CSVESTWNEQFF
TRBJ2-7 | . | TRBV3-1 | many | TGTGCCAGCAGCCAAGATACAGGGCCCTACGAGCAGTACTTC | CASSQDTGPYEQYF
TRBJ1-3 | . | TRBV6-5 | . | TGTGCCAGCAGTTTATCCGGGGCAAGAAGCTCTGGAAACACCATATATTTT | CASSLSGARSSGNTIYF
TRBJ1-1 | . | TRBV29-1 | few | TGCAGCGTTGAGTGGGGGGCGAACACTGAAGCTTTCTTT | CSVEWGANTEAFF
TRBJ2-7 | TRBD2 | TRBV29-1 | few | TGCGCCGCGCTGTTAGCGGGGGTCTACGAGCAGTACTTC | CAALLAGVYEQYF
TRBJ2-2 | TRBD1 | TRBV6-5 | . | TGTGCCAGCAGTTACTCGACCCCGGACAGGGTGTGGACCGGGGAGCTGTTTTTT | CASSYSTPDRVWTGELFF
TRBJ1-5 | . | TRBV20-1 | many | TGCAGTGCTAGGGACCAGCAGGGCAATCAGCCCCAGCATTTT | CSARDQQGNQPQHF
TRBJ1-1 | . | TRBV7-3 | . | TGTGCCAGCAGCTTAAGAGTTGCCATGGACACTGAAGCTTTCTTT | CASSLRVAMDTEAFF
TRBJ1-5 | . | TRBV4-1 | few | TGCGCCAGCAGCCAAGATTGGCTAAGGGGCAATCAGCCCCAGCATTTT | CASSQDWLRGNQPQHF
TRBJ2-3 | . | TRBV2 | . | TGTGCCAGCAGTGAAGAGTCCCGAGATACGCAGTATTTT | CASSEESRDTQYF
TRBJ2-1 | . | TRBV12-3/TRBV12-4 | few | TGTGCCAGCAGTTTTCTGGGGGCCGGGAATGAGCAGTTCTTC | CASSFLGAGNEQFF
TRBJ2-1 | . | TRBV9 | many | TGTGCCAGCAGCACCCAACCTCAGAACAATGAGCAGTTCTTC | CASSTQPQNNEQFF
TRBJ2-3 | TRBD1 | TRBV4-1 | few | TGCGCCAGCAGCCAACTACAGGGGTCCCAGAGGACAGATACGCAGTATTTT | CASSQLQGSQRTDTQYF
TRBJ1-2 | TRBD1 | TRBV28 | few | TGTGCCAGCGCCGATACAGGGGTTAACTATGGCTACACCTTC | CASADTGVNYGYTF
TRBJ2-2 | . | TRBV20-1 | . | TGCAGTGCCCCAGGGCTGAACACCGGGGAGCTGTTTTTT | CSAPGLNTGELFF
TRBJ2-1 | . | TRBV20-1 | . | TGCAGTGCTAGTTCCGGGGGGCACTACAATGAGCAGTTCTTC | CSASSGGHYNEQFF
TRBJ2-3 | TRBD1 | TRBV5-1 | few | TGCGCCAGCAGGTCAGGGGGAGTTGGAGATACGCAGTATTTT | CASRSGGVGDTQYF
TRBJ2-3 | TRBD2 | TRBV24-1 | few | TGTGCCACCAGTGATTCCCGGGGAGGGAGCACAGATACGCAGTATTTT | CATSDSRGGSTDTQYF